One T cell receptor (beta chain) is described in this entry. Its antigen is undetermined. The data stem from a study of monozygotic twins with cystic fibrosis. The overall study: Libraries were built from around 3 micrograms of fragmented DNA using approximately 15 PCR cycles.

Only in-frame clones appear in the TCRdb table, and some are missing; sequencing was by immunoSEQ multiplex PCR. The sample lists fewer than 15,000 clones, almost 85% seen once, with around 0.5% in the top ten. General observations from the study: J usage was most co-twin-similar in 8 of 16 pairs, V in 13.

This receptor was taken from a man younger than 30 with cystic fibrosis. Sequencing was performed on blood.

The chain's CDR3 is CASSPGGPYNEQFF. DNA of the CDR3: TGTGCCAGCAGTCCGGGGGGGCCCTACAATGAGCAGTTCTTC. The genes are TRBV27 and TRBJ2-1; 8 bases match TRBD2. The CDR3 extends over 14 amino acids. Germline CDR1 and CDR2: MNHEY and SMNVEV (reference sequence). Trimming took 5 bases from V and 2 from J; bases not matched to a gene: 2.